This T cell receptor (beta chain) was identified during a study of T cells in Graves' hyperthyroidism and ophthalmopathy. The source material, RNA transcripts, was used to amplify TCR beta CDR3 regions. When the TCR CDR3 underwent first-round RT-PCR, the HTBI primer set was used. TCRdb itself ran the multiplex PCR reads through MiXCR, one entry per CDR3 protein. Of around 270,000 distinct CDR3 sequences in the sample, about 19% were seen once. This clonotype was detected a few times. Patients were excluded for uncontrolled infection, other autoimmune disease, pregnancy or lactation. CDR1 and CDR2 from the germline V gene are SGHVS and FQNEAQ. The CDR3 is made up of 21 amino acids. With 5 bases removed from V and 5 bases from J, the gap between germline ends came to 34 bases.

The rearrangement links TRBV7-8 to TRBJ2-1; the D call may be TRBD1 or TRBD2 (5 bases each). Sequencing input: blood. The receptor's source is a man in his fifties with Graves' ophthalmopathy. CDR3 amino acids: CASSRKVGNSGTKGANNEQFF. CDR3 bases: TGTGCCAGCAGCCGTAAGGTAGGGAACTCCGGGACCAAAGGCGCTAACAATGAGCAGTTCTTC. Based on the CDR3 plus reference TRBV7-8 and TRBJ2-1, the full variable domain is GAGVSQSPRYKVAKRGQDVALRCDPISGHVSLFWYQQALGQGPEFLTYFQNEAQLDKSGLPSDRFFAERPEGSVSTLKIQRTQQEDSAVYLCASSRKVGNSGTKGANNEQFFGPGTRLTVL.